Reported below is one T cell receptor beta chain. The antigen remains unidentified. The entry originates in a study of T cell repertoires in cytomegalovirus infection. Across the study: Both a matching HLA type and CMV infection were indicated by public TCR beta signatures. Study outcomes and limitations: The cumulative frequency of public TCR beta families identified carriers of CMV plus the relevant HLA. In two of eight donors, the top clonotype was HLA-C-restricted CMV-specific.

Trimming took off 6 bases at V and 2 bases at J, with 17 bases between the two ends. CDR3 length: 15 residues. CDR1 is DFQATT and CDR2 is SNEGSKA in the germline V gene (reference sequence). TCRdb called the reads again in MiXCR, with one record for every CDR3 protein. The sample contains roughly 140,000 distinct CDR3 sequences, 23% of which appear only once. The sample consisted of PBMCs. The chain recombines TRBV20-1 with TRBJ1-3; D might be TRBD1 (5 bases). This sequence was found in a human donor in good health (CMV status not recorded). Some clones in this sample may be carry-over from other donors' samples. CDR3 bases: TGCAGTGCACCTATACAGGACTTTCCTGGAAACACCATATATTTT. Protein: CSAPIQDFPGNTIYF.